Following are 18 T cell receptor beta chains from one sample sequenced in a study of blood T cell repertoires in COVID-19. This table comes from immunoSEQ multiplex PCR, and its TCRdb copy is limited to in-frame clones, with some not included. The sample lists approximately 500,000 clones; 70% to 90% were seen once. The sequencing sample was made of peripheral blood. The origin of the receptors is a human donor in a cohort sampled during active COVID-19.

The chain is built from TRBV28 and TRBJ1-4; maybe TRBD1 (5 bases). The CDR3 loop spans 15 amino acids. Germline loops: CDR1 MDHEN, CDR2 SYDVKM. Trimming took off 3 bases at V and 3 bases at J, with 11 bases between the two ends. The CDR3 reads CASSFGGAANEKLFF. The DNA of the CDR3 is TGTGCCAGCAGTTTTGGCGGGGCCGCTAATGAAAAACTGTTTTTT. The variable domain in full, with the rest retrieved from reference TRBV28 and TRBJ1-4, is DVKVTQSSRYLVKRTGEKVFLECVQDMDHENMFWYRQDPGLGLRLIYFSYDVKMKEKGDIPEGYSVSREKKERFSLILESASTNQTSMYLCASSFGGAANEKLFFGSGTQLSVL.

The rearrangement joins TRBV7-9 to TRBJ1-5, with TRBD1 matching 8 bases. The CDR3 contains 14 residues. V was clipped by 5 bases and J by 6 bases; unmatched bases: 6. Germline CDR1 SEHNR, CDR2 FQNEAQ (reference sequence). CDR3: CASSLDRERQPQHF. In DNA, the CDR3 is TGTGCCAGCAGCCTGGACAGGGAACGTCAGCCCCAGCATTTT.

The CDR3 loop is CAWSTGNGSPDTQYF. As DNA, the CDR3 is TGTGCCTGGAGCACGGGGAACGGGAGTCCAGATACGCAGTATTTT. The genes are TRBV30 and TRBJ2-3; a possible D gene is TRBD2 (6 bases). CDR3 length: 15 amino acids. Germline values: CDR1 GTSNPN, CDR2 SVGIG (reference sequence). V was clipped by 3 bases and J by 4 bases, with 17 bases between them.

In the case of this clone: This sample also contains other DNA sequences that code for the same CDR3. J is TRBJ1-5 and V is TRBV6-2 or TRBV6-3; 8 bases are a match to TRBD1. Trimming removed 5 bases from V and 5 bases from J; junction bases left unmatched: 5. Germline V gene data show CDR1 as MNHEY and CDR2 as SVGEGT. The CDR3 is 14 residues long. The DNA for the CDR3 is TGTGCCAGCAGTATAACAGGGGGACATCAGCCCCAGCATTTT. Amino acid sequence: CASSITGGHQPQHF.

The chain is built from TRBV30 and TRBJ1-1; D remains ambiguous. From germline, CDR1 is GTSNPN and CDR2 SVGIG (reference sequence). V lost 3 bases and J lost 5, with 10 bases in between. The CDR3 length is 12 residues. The CDR3: CAWRTFRTEAFF. Here the CDR3 DNA reads TGTGCCTGGAGAACGTTCAGGACTGAAGCTTTCTTT.

The genes are TRBV5-1 and TRBJ2-3; TRBD2 aligns across 12 bases. CDR3 length: 17 residues. V lost 3 bases and J lost 5; bases outside the gene matches: 10. Germline values: CDR1 SGHRS, CDR2 YFSETQ. In DNA form, the CDR3 reads TGCGCCAGCAGCTCCCGACTAGCGGGAGTTCAAGGAGATACGCAGTATTTT. It yields the protein CASSSRLAGVQGDTQYF.

V usage is TRBV7-2 and J usage is TRBJ2-7; 8 nucleotides agree with TRBD2. The J segment lost 10 bases and the V segment lost 5 bases, leaving 10 bases of the junction unmatched. Germline CDR1 and CDR2: SGHTA and FQGNSA. The CDR3 has 13 amino acids. DNA for the CDR3: TGTGCCAGCAGCCCGGGGGGGTTAGCGGAACAGTACTTC. Translating it yields CASSPGGLAEQYF.

The chain joins TRBV19 to TRBJ1-4, with 11 bases fitting TRBD1. With 6 bases clipped from V and 0 bases from J, the junction kept 0 bases outside the gene matches. Germline V CDR1 and CDR2: LNHDA, SQIVND (reference sequence). The CDR3 consists of 15 residues. In nucleotides, the CDR3 is TGTGCCAGTAGGGGACAGGGGGCAACTAATGAAAAACTGTTTTTT. Translated: CASRGQGATNEKLFF.

The sample holds one count of this clone. This chain uses TRBV19 with TRBJ2-5; 7 bases match TRBD2. CDR1 and CDR2 from the germline V gene are LNHDA and SQIVND (reference sequence). The trim removed 8 bases at V and 2 bases at J, leaving 8 bases unmatched. This CDR3 comprises 14 residues. CDR3 sequence reads: CASAGEGGQETQYF. In DNA, the CDR3 is TGTGCCAGTGCTGGGGAGGGAGGGCAAGAGACCCAGTACTTC.

The gene calls are TRBV6-1 and TRBJ2-1, with D maybe TRBD2 (6 bases). The germline V gene has CDR1 MNHNS and CDR2 SASEGT. This CDR3 region has 15 residues. V dropped 2 bases and J dropped 8 bases, with 16 bases sitting between them. CDR3 sequence: CASSENSGVFYEQFF. The CDR3 nucleotides are TGTGCCAGCAGTGAAAATAGCGGAGTTTTCTATGAGCAGTTCTTC.

CDR3 nucleotide sequence: TGCGCCAGCAGCCCTCGACAGGGAACCTATGGCTACACCTTC. Protein: CASSPRQGTYGYTF. The gene calls are TRBV4-1 and TRBJ1-2; 7 bases map to TRBD1. Germline V gene data show CDR1 as MGHRA and CDR2 as YSYEKL. V shed 4 bases and J 4 bases; nucleotides not matched to a gene: 6. The CDR3 is made up of 14 amino acids.

The V and J genes are TRBV6-6 and TRBJ1-1; 8 bases match TRBD1. The CDR3 contains 14 residues. The J segment lost 8 bases and the V segment lost 0 bases, leaving 5 bases of the junction unmatched. CDR1 and CDR2 from the germline V gene are MNHNY and SVGAGI (reference sequence). The CDR3 DNA reads as TGTGCCAGCAGTTACTCAGCGAGGACAGGGGAAGCTTTCTTT. This sequence encodes CASSYSARTGEAFF.

The J gene is TRBJ2-5, the V gene TRBV20-1; the match to TRBD2 covers 9 bases. Germline values: CDR1 DFQATT, CDR2 SNEGSKA (reference sequence). Losses at the gene ends were 3 bases for V and 4 bases for J; bases not matched to a gene: 9. This CDR3 spans 15 amino acids. CDR3 sequence: CSASRRAGGSETQYF. CDR3 DNA: TGCAGTGCTAGTCGGAGGGCGGGAGGGTCAGAGACCCAGTACTTC.

This clone came up once. V is TRBV7-9 and J is TRBJ2-7; the D is unclear. The CDR3 spans 14 residues. V lost 1 base to trimming and J lost 3 bases, with 10 bases between them. Germline CDR1 reads SEHNR; CDR2 reads FQNEAQ (reference sequence). The CDR3 DNA sequence: TGTGCCAGCAGCTTAGATTTCACGGGCTACGAGCAGTACTTC. It translates to CASSLDFTGYEQYF. Variable domain in full (rest from reference TRBV7-9 and TRBJ2-7): DTGVSQNPRHKITKRGQNVTFRCDPISEHNRLYWYRQTLGQGPEFLTYFQNEAQLEKSRLLSDRFSAERPKGSFSTLEIQRTEQGDSAMYLCASSLDFTGYEQYFGPGTRLTVT.

This chain links TRBV30 with TRBJ1-5; D not resolved. This CDR3 is 15 amino acids long. Germline V gene data show CDR1 as GTSNPN and CDR2 as SVGIG (reference sequence). Between the trimmed V and J ends, which lost 1 base and 4 bases, there was a span of 14 bases. The CDR3 DNA is TGTGCCTGGAGTGGTCCTAGGTTTATGAATCAGCCCCAGCATTTT. This sequence encodes CAWSGPRFMNQPQHF.

CDR3 DNA sequence: TGTGCCAGCTCACCCCCGGACAAAGGCCGGAATGAGCAGTTCTTC. Protein product: CASSPPDKGRNEQFF. This chain links TRBV18 with TRBJ2-1, with D possibly being TRBD1 (5 bases). This CDR3 is built from 15 residues. Germline CDR1 reads KGHSH; CDR2 reads LQKENI. V lost 3 bases and J 7 bases, leaving 16 bases between the germline ends.

The chain carries TRBV19 and TRBJ1-5; D possibly corresponds to TRBD1 (5 bases). The CDR3 totals 14 residues. The ends were cut back, 7 bases at V and 4 bases at J, with 14 bases in the middle. Germline CDR1 and CDR2: LNHDA and SQIVND (reference sequence). In nucleotides, the CDR3 is TGTGCCAGTAAGCTAGGGGATGGTAATCAGCCCCAGCATTTT. It yields the protein CASKLGDGNQPQHF.

The CDR3 loop is CAWSSPGEDQPQHF. For the CDR3, the DNA is TGTGCCTGGAGTTCACCCGGGGAGGATCAGCCCCAGCATTTT. The chain recombines TRBV30 with TRBJ1-5; no reliable D call. Germline assignment: CDR1 GTSNPN and CDR2 SVGIG (reference sequence). The CDR3 runs to 14 residues. V was clipped by 2 bases and J by 5 bases, with 13 bases between them.